This entry lists 17 T cell receptor beta chains sequenced from one sample in a study of blood T cell repertoires in COVID-19. Measured with immunoSEQ multiplex PCR; TCRdb has only the in-frame clones, and not every one. The sample includes about 220,000 clones, roughly 85% seen only once; the top ten take about 2.2%. The source material was peripheral blood. The receptors were sampled from a man younger than 45 who had recovered from COVID-19.

This clone was seen only once. For the CDR3, the DNA is TGCGCCAGCAGGAACCCGGGACAGGGGTACGAGCAGTACTTC. Translated, it gives CASRNPGQGYEQYF. This rearrangement joins TRBV5-1 to TRBJ2-7; 10 bases map to TRBD1. The CDR3 totals 14 residues. Trimming at V came to 5 bases and at J to 4 bases, leaving 6 bases not matched to a gene. Looked up from germline, CDR1 is SGHRS and CDR2 is YFSETQ.

This sequence joins TRBV12-3 or TRBV12-4 and TRBJ2-3; tentative D call: TRBD2 (5 bases). CDR3 size: 13 residues. Trimming stripped 6 bases from V and 1 base from J, with 8 bases between. CDR3 sequence: CASSPGGTDTQYF. Here the CDR3 DNA reads TGTGCCAGCAGCCCCGGGGGCACAGATACGCAGTATTTT.

The chain couples TRBV7-6 to TRBJ1-6; D might be TRBD1 (5 bases). V dropped 0 bases and J dropped 8 bases, with 14 bases sitting between them. The CDR3 runs to 16 residues. CDR1 and CDR2 from the germline V gene are SGHVS and FNYEAQ. CDR3 DNA sequence: TGTGCCAGCAGCTTAGCACCCGGCAGGGAAGATTCACCCCTCCACTTT. Its protein is CASSLAPGREDSPLHF.

The chain is built from TRBV30 and TRBJ2-1, with 10 bases identical to TRBD2. The CDR3 covers 15 residues. The germline CDR1 and CDR2 sequences are GTSNPN and SVGIG (reference sequence). Germline trimming cut 1 base from V and 3 bases from J; bases unmatched to any gene: 3. This CDR3 reads CAWSEGLAVYNEQFF. As DNA, the CDR3 is TGTGCCTGGAGTGAAGGACTAGCGGTCTACAATGAGCAGTTCTTC.

This chain joins TRBV7-2 and TRBJ2-3; 8 bases align to TRBD2. V was pared by 2 bases and J by 3 bases, with 4 bases of the junction left unmatched. The CDR3 has 15 residues. The germline V gene encodes CDR1 SGHTA and CDR2 FQGNSA. The CDR3 DNA reads TGTGCCAGCAGCTTACGCGGCGGGGGGACAGATACGCAGTATTTT. Its protein product is CASSLRGGGTDTQYF.

The V gene is TRBV18, the J gene TRBJ1-1, with 8 positions matching TRBD1. The V segment lost 6 bases and the J segment 4 bases; nucleotides outside the gene matches: 4. From germline, CDR1 is KGHSH and CDR2 LQKENI. The CDR3 runs 13 residues. CDR3 nucleotides: TGTGCCAGCTCGTCAGACAGGGGCACTGAAGCTTTCTTT. Translating gives CASSSDRGTEAFF.

The gene calls are TRBV27 and TRBJ2-5; 12 bases align to TRBD2. V gave up 7 bases and J gave up 4 bases; unmatched junction bases: 13. This CDR3 is 17 amino acids long. In germline, CDR1 is MNHEY, CDR2 SMNVEV (reference sequence). The CDR3: CASTDDPLAGGRETQYF. CDR3 in DNA: TGTGCCAGCACCGACGACCCGCTAGCGGGGGGGAGAGAGACCCAGTACTTC.

The genes are TRBV5-8 and TRBJ2-7; D possibly corresponds to TRBD1 (5 bases). CDR1 and CDR2 from the germline V gene are SGHTS and YDEGEE. V lost 2 bases and J lost 7, with 16 bases in between. The CDR3 length is 14 residues. Here the CDR3 DNA reads TGTGCCAGCAGCTTTGGGGTAGGGGCCCCTGAGCAGTACTTC. Translating gives CASSFGVGAPEQYF.

The chain combines TRBV12-3 or TRBV12-4 with TRBJ1-5, with D unresolved. CDR3 length: 13 amino acids. V shed 3 bases and J shed 4 bases, with 7 bases lying between them. This CDR3 reads CASSFQLNQPQHF. The CDR3 coding sequence is TGTGCCAGCAGTTTTCAGTTGAATCAGCCCCAGCATTTT.

The rearrangement joins TRBV19 to TRBJ1-5; D gene ambiguous. There are 11 residues in the CDR3. V lost 6 bases and J lost 11, with 11 bases in between. CDR1 and CDR2 from the germline V gene are LNHDA and SQIVND (reference sequence). The chain's CDR3 is CASSRDRAQHF. Written as DNA, the CDR3 is TGTGCCAGTAGCCGGGATCGGGCCCAGCATTTT.

The CDR3 DNA reads TGTGCCAGTAGTATAGGCGGGACAGGGGGCTACAATGAGCAGTTCTTC. Its protein is CASSIGGTGGYNEQFF. The chain joins TRBV19 to TRBJ2-1, with TRBD1 matching 11 bases. The CDR3 has 16 residues. Trimming at V came to 1 base and at J to 3 bases, leaving 2 bases not matched to a gene. CDR1 LNHDA and CDR2 SQIVND come from the germline V gene (reference sequence).

This chain connects TRBV30 to TRBJ2-2; 9 bases agree with TRBD1. This CDR3 is 16 amino acids long. The junction had 7 bases not matched to a gene; V was cut back by 0 bases and J by 5 bases. Per the germline V gene, CDR1 is GTSNPN and CDR2 is SVGIG (reference sequence). The CDR3 coding sequence is TGTGCCTGGAGTGTATTAGGGACAGGGATAACCGGGGAGCTGTTTTTT. It specifies CAWSVLGTGITGELFF.

This clone was observed many times. The CDR3 DNA follows: TGTGCCACCTCACTAGCGGCCACAGATACGCAGTATTTT. Translation: CATSLAATDTQYF. The chain combines TRBV24-1 with TRBJ2-3; 8 nucleotides match TRBD2. Per the germline V gene, CDR1 is KGHDR and CDR2 is SFDVKD. J lost 2 bases, V lost 9 bases, and 3 bases had no gene match. The length of the CDR3 is 13 residues.

The gene calls are TRBV19 and TRBJ2-3, with a possible D match to TRBD2 (6 bases). With 3 bases removed from V and 4 bases from J, the gap between germline ends came to 11 bases. CDR3 length: 14 residues. The V gene's germline CDR1 is LNHDA and CDR2 SQIVND (reference sequence). The CDR3 region has the DNA TGTGCCAGTAGTATCACTCTAGCGCCAGATACGCAGTATTTT. Translated, it gives CASSITLAPDTQYF.

This chain uses TRBV5-6 with TRBJ2-3; tentative D call: TRBD2 (5 bases). The CDR3 length is 15 residues. V was trimmed by 2 bases and J by 5 bases, leaving 15 bases between them. Looked up from germline, CDR1 is SGHDT and CDR2 is YYEEEE. The DNA of the CDR3 is TGTGCCAGCAGCTTTTCTTCCGGGATACGAGATACGCAGTATTTT. Its translation is CASSFSSGIRDTQYF.

The count of this clone is one. The rearrangement links TRBV4-1 to TRBJ2-4; D is uncertain. This CDR3 has 14 amino acids. CDR1 and CDR2 (germline): MGHRA, YSYEKL. With 1 base removed from V and 1 base from J, the gap between germline ends came to 5 bases. The CDR3 sequence is CASSQAGAKNIQYF. Written as DNA, the CDR3 is TGCGCCAGCAGCCAAGCCGGGGCCAAAAACATTCAGTACTTC.

Note on this clone: The same CDR3 is also encoded by other DNA sequences in this sample. The chain is built from TRBV4-3 and TRBJ2-5; possibly TRBD1 for D (7 bases). CDR3 length: 15 amino acids. Germline CDR1 and CDR2: LGHNA and YSLEER. The ends were cut back, 1 base at V and 5 bases at J, with 14 bases in the middle. CDR3 bases: TGCGCCAGCAGCCAAGGAGGGGGCGCGGGGGAGACCCAGTACTTC. Translating gives CASSQGGGAGETQYF.